Below are 20 T cell receptor beta chains sequenced from a single sample in a study of T cell responses to AZD1222 COVID-19 vaccine. Profiling relied on immunoSEQ multiplex PCR, and the TCRdb table lists in-frame clones only, not all of them. The sample shows 150,000 to 200,000 clones, 70% to 90% of them seen only once. Sequenced material: peripheral blood, taken on day 0 of AZD1222 vaccination. Receptors were obtained from an adult in good health.

This chain joins TRBV10-3 and TRBJ1-1, with 7 bases that match TRBD1. V gave up 3 bases and J gave up 7 bases; unmatched junction bases: 5. CDR3 length equals 13 residues. Germline-derived CDR1 and CDR2 are ENHRY and SYGVKD. CDR3 sequence (DNA): TGTGCCATCAGTGACACCTGGACAGGTGAAGCTTTCTTT. It is translated as CAISDTWTGEAFF.

The chain recombines TRBV11-1 with TRBJ1-2, with D maybe TRBD1 (6 bases). Germline V CDR1 and CDR2: SGHAT, FQDESV (reference sequence). V lost 1 base and J lost 4, with 13 bases in between. The CDR3 consists of 15 residues. CDR3 sequence (DNA): TGTGCCAGCAGCTTAGTGGGGGCTTCCATCTATGGCTACACCTTC. It encodes CASSLVGASIYGYTF.

This clone was detected only a few times. The V gene is TRBV5-1, the J gene TRBJ2-3; TRBD2 might be the D (6 bases). This CDR3 has 15 residues. The germline V gene encodes CDR1 SGHRS and CDR2 YFSETQ. V lost 4 bases, J lost 1 base, and 13 bases lay in between. CDR3 DNA: TGCGCCAGCAGCAAACTAGCTCGGGGCACAGATACGCAGTATTTT. It yields the protein CASSKLARGTDTQYF. Using reference TRBV5-1 and TRBJ2-3 for the parts outside the CDR3, the full variable domain is KAGVTQTPRYLIKTRGQQVTLSCSPISGHRSVSWYQQTPGQGLQFLFEYFSETQRNKGNFPGRFSGRQFSNSRSEMNVSTLELGDSALYLCASSKLARGTDTQYFGPGTRLTVL.

The chain employs TRBV10-3 and TRBJ2-3, with a weak D call TRBD2 (6 bases). In germline, CDR1 is ENHRY, CDR2 SYGVKD. V dropped 10 bases and J dropped 5 bases, with 22 bases sitting between them. The CDR3 totals 15 residues. The DNA for the CDR3 is TGTGCCACTGGAGGGGCAGGAAACCGCCAAGATACGCAGTATTTT. This encodes CATGGAGNRQDTQYF.

This clone was found a few times. V and J are TRBV25-1 and TRBJ2-1; 7 nucleotides line up with TRBD2. V shed 7 bases, J shed 7 bases, and the junction held 10 bases outside the gene matches. CDR3 size: 14 residues. CDR1 and CDR2 from the germline V gene are MGHDK and SYGVNS. CDR3 sequence: CASKKGGSLNEQFF. The DNA for the CDR3 is TGTGCCAGCAAGAAGGGCGGGAGTCTAAATGAGCAGTTCTTC. Complete variable domain (other parts from reference TRBV25-1 and TRBJ2-1): EADIYQTPRYLVIGTGKKITLECSQTMGHDKMYWYQQDPGMELHLIHYSYGVNSTEKGDLSSESTVSRIRTEHFPLTLESARPSHTSQYLCASKKGGSLNEQFFGPGTRLTVL.

The CDR3 DNA reads TGTGCCAGCGTGACAGGGAAAGTCACTGGAAACACCATATATTTT. Amino acids: CASVTGKVTGNTIYF. This chain links TRBV19 with TRBJ1-3, with 7 bases aligning to TRBD1. The CDR3 has 15 residues. The trim removed 9 bases at V and 2 bases at J, leaving 10 bases unmatched. Germline assignment: CDR1 LNHDA and CDR2 SQIVND (reference sequence).

A word on this clone: An end of the junction does not agree with germline; a read error may underlie this. The chain is built from TRBV30 and TRBJ1-2, with D perhaps matching TRBD1 (5 bases). Germline lookup yields CDR1 GTSNPN and CDR2 SVGIG (reference sequence). The CDR3 totals 14 residues. The DNA for the CDR3 is TGTGCCCGGAGAGGAGGGGCCGGGAACTATGGCTACACCTTC. This sequence encodes CARRGGAGNYGYTF.

This clone was detected once. The V gene is TRBV6-6, the J gene TRBJ1-5, with a possible D match to TRBD1 (5 bases). Germline V lookup: CDR1 MNHNY, CDR2 SVGAGI (reference sequence). There are 16 residues in the CDR3. V lost 7 bases and J lost 1, with 17 bases in between. CDR3 region: CASTKRQGESNQPQHF. CDR3 in DNA: TGTGCCAGCACCAAGAGGCAGGGAGAGAGCAATCAGCCCCAGCATTTT.

This chain connects TRBV19 to TRBJ1-1; D is unclear. V was cut by 0 bases and J by 7 bases, with 12 bases left in between. CDR3 length equals 14 residues. The germline CDR1 and CDR2 sequences are LNHDA and SQIVND (reference sequence). In DNA, the CDR3 is TGTGCCAGTAGTATAGAGGCCCCAGGCAGTGAAGCTTTCTTT. Translation: CASSIEAPGSEAFF.

The gene calls are TRBV19 and TRBJ1-2; the match to TRBD1 covers 9 bases. Per germline, CDR1 LNHDA and CDR2 SQIVND (reference sequence). The V and J ends lost 4 bases and 7 bases, in that order; junction bases with no gene match: 10. The CDR3 extends over 15 amino acids. This CDR3 is CASSRDLDRGSGYTF. The DNA of the CDR3 is TGTGCCAGTAGTAGAGACCTCGACAGGGGGTCTGGCTACACCTTC.

The gene calls are TRBV7-3 and TRBJ2-2, with 9 bases lining up with TRBD1. The CDR3 sequence is 17 residues long. The V gene's germline CDR1 is SGHTA and CDR2 FQGTGA. The V segment lost 4 bases and the J segment 1 base; nucleotides outside the gene matches: 7. The CDR3 region is CASSSPRTGVNTGELFF. In DNA, the CDR3 is TGTGCCAGCAGCTCCCCCCGGACAGGGGTGAACACCGGGGAGCTGTTTTTT.

In its sample, this clone was seen a few times. The chain has TRBV2 and TRBJ2-7, with D possibly TRBD1 on 6 matching bases. The germline V gene encodes CDR1 SNHLY and CDR2 FYNNEI. The ends were cut back, 5 bases at V and 6 bases at J, with 23 bases in the middle. The CDR3 length is 16 residues. CDR3 sequence reads: CASSRGSQIPRGEQYF. The DNA of the CDR3 is TGTGCCAGCAGTAGGGGATCCCAGATCCCCAGGGGCGAGCAGTACTTC.

The rearrangement links TRBV7-2 to TRBJ2-7, with 8 bases fitting TRBD1. The V and J ends lost 4 bases and 2 bases, in that order; junction bases with no gene match: 7. Germline V lookup: CDR1 SGHTA, CDR2 FQGNSA. The CDR3 is 15 residues long. The CDR3 loop reads CASSSRTGKTYEQYF. CDR3 DNA sequence: TGTGCCAGCAGCTCCCGGACAGGGAAAACCTACGAGCAGTACTTC.

The chain carries TRBV27 and TRBJ2-1; TRBD1 agrees at 10 bases. The germline V gene has CDR1 MNHEY and CDR2 SMNVEV (reference sequence). The CDR3 has 13 residues. V lost 6 bases and J lost 7; bases outside the gene matches: 3. In DNA, the CDR3 is TGTGCCAGCAGCCGACAGGGGGCGAATGAGCAGTTCTTC. Amino acid sequence: CASSRQGANEQFF.

The rearrangement uses TRBV28 and TRBJ1-2; D is possibly TRBD1 (5 bases). V lost 6 bases and J lost 0, with 8 bases in between. The CDR3 spans 13 residues. Germline lookup yields CDR1 MDHEN and CDR2 SYDVKM. The DNA for the CDR3 is TGTGCCAGCAGAAAGACAGCTAACTATGGCTACACCTTC. Translating it yields CASRKTANYGYTF.

This clone has a single count. The CDR3 nucleotides read TGTGCCAGCAGTTTAGGTCCGGGAAAACTGTTTTTT. Amino acid sequence: CASSLGPGKLFF. This chain links TRBV12-3 or TRBV12-4 with TRBJ1-4; D not resolved. V was pared by 1 base and J by 10 bases, with 7 bases between. The CDR3 runs to 12 residues.

Remarks on this clone: Other DNA sequences in this sample translate to the same CDR3. The V gene is TRBV28, the J gene TRBJ1-2; a weak D match, TRBD1 (5 bases). This CDR3 is 12 amino acids long. V lost 6 bases to trimming and J lost 4 bases, with 9 bases between them. Per the germline V gene, CDR1 is MDHEN and CDR2 is SYDVKM. The CDR3 DNA is TGTGCCAGCAGGACAGCAACCTATGGCTACACCTTC. This sequence encodes CASRTATYGYTF.

The chain uses TRBV4-1 and TRBJ1-2; TRBD1 agrees at 7 bases. The CDR3 runs to 14 residues. Germline V lookup: CDR1 MGHRA, CDR2 YSYEKL. Losses at the gene ends were 3 bases for V and 4 bases for J; bases not matched to a gene: 5. CDR3 bases: TGCGCCAGCAGCCAGGCGACAGGGACCTATGGCTACACCTTC. It encodes CASSQATGTYGYTF.

The chain employs TRBV5-6 and TRBJ2-2; a weak D match, TRBD1 (5 bases). V shed 2 bases and J shed 5 bases, with 16 bases lying between them. This CDR3 has 16 amino acids. Looked up from germline, CDR1 is SGHDT and CDR2 is YYEEEE. The CDR3: CASSFGAGLGTGELFF. The CDR3 bases are TGTGCCAGCAGCTTTGGGGCAGGCCTTGGGACCGGGGAGCTGTTTTTT.

V usage is TRBV10-3 and J usage is TRBJ2-7; D gene ambiguous. Germline V gene lookup returns CDR1 ENHRY and CDR2 SYGVKD. The CDR3 runs 13 residues. Trimming took 5 bases from V and 2 from J, leaving 10 bases between them. The chain's CDR3 is CAISSATTYEQYF. CDR3 bases: TGTGCCATCAGTTCGGCCACCACCTACGAGCAGTACTTC.